Detailed here is one T cell receptor (beta chain). The data belong to a study of blood T cell repertoires in COVID-19. Cohorts were assigned according to the clinical history that participants reported. Clones were read by immunoSEQ multiplex PCR, and TCRdb kept only the in-frame ones, dropping some. Of 200,000 to 250,000 clones listed, approximately 90% are singletons. What was sequenced was PBMCs or T cells enriched from blood (not recorded which). This clonotype originated in a middle-aged woman with acute COVID-19.

The CDR3 loop reads CASSEARGGWETQYF. Written as DNA, the CDR3 is TGTGCCAGCAGTGAAGCGCGCGGGGGCTGGGAGACCCAGTACTTC. The chain carries TRBV6-1 and TRBJ2-5; tentative D call: TRBD2 (7 bases). CDR3 length equals 15 residues. CDR1 is MNHNS and CDR2 is SASEGT in the germline V gene. V lost 0 bases and J lost 5, with 13 bases in between.